A single sample gave rise to the 30 T cell receptor beta chains below, sequenced in a study of blood T cell repertoires in COVID-19. Method: immunoSEQ multiplex PCR; TCRdb's copy keeps in-frame clones and lacks some. This repertoire shows 250,000 to 350,000 clones, 75% to 90% found once; its top ten account for roughly 0.92%. The sample was peripheral blood. The receptors here all came from a woman between 40 and 55 years old who had recovered from COVID-19.

The rearrangement joins TRBV4-2 to TRBJ2-1, with D perhaps TRBD2 (6 bases). This CDR3 contains 15 residues. V gave up 1 base and J gave up 7 bases, with 14 bases separating them. Germline V gene sequence: CDR1 LGHNA, CDR2 YNFKEQ. CDR3 DNA: TGTGCCAGCAGCCAAGGATGGGAGGCCAAAAATGAGCAGTTCTTC. Protein product: CASSQGWEAKNEQFF.

V is TRBV6-5 and J is TRBJ2-5, with 9 nucleotides matching TRBD1. V shed 2 bases and J 5 bases; nucleotides not matched to a gene: 6. Per germline, CDR1 MNHEY and CDR2 SVGAGI. The CDR3 is 15 residues long. The CDR3, as DNA: TGTGCCAGCAGTTACGGGGGACAGGGTGGTGAGACCCAGTACTTC. Protein: CASSYGGQGGETQYF.

This chain connects TRBV2 to TRBJ1-6; D gene unclear. The CDR3 is made up of 13 amino acids. Trimming removed 0 bases from V and 8 bases from J, with 5 bases in between. CDR1 and CDR2 from the germline V gene are SNHLY and FYNNEI. The chain's CDR3 is CASSEAVYSPLHF. CDR3 sequence (DNA): TGTGCCAGCAGTGAAGCCGTTTATTCACCCCTCCACTTT.

To note about this clone: One junction end disagrees with the germline gene, perhaps due to a read error. This rearrangement joins TRBV6-5 to TRBJ1-2; 8 positions agree with TRBD1. The CDR3 spans 12 residues. Per the germline V gene, CDR1 is MNHEY and CDR2 is SVGAGI. Written as DNA, the CDR3 is TGCCCCTTCAGGGGGCTCGGCTATGGCTACACCTTC. Translating it yields CPFRGLGYGYTF.

This clone was recorded once. The chain has TRBV27 and TRBJ2-2; D is perhaps TRBD2 (5 bases). The CDR3 extends over 15 amino acids. Germline CDR1 reads MNHEY; CDR2 reads SMNVEV (reference sequence). V gave up 7 bases and J gave up 5 bases, with 17 bases separating them. The DNA of the CDR3 is TGTGCCAGCACCCCGACTCCCCGGGAAACCGGGGAGCTGTTTTTT. It is translated as CASTPTPRETGELFF.

The gene calls are TRBV27 and TRBJ2-3; maybe TRBD1 (5 bases). V was shortened by 6 bases and J by 3 bases, with 22 bases between the two germline ends. This CDR3 contains 17 residues. CDR1 is MNHEY, CDR2 SMNVEV, per germline (reference sequence). The CDR3 region has the DNA TGTGCCAGCAGAGTGTTCGCGTTGGTACAGGTTACAGATACGCAGTATTTT. This translates into CASRVFALVQVTDTQYF.

This rearrangement joins TRBV24-1 to TRBJ1-2, with TRBD1 as a possible D gene (5 bases). The CDR3 loop spans 14 amino acids. Germline V CDR1 and CDR2: KGHDR, SFDVKD. V lost 5 bases, J lost 6 bases, and 15 bases lay in between. The CDR3 DNA is TGTGCCACCAGTGGGGCAGGGTTAGGCCATGGCTACACCTTC. This encodes CATSGAGLGHGYTF.

This clone was counted once. CDR3 nucleotides: TGCGCCAAGACAGGGACAGGGGCTCTAGCGCGTGAAAAACTGTTTTTT. Its translation: CAKTGTGALAREKLFF. The chain has TRBV10-1 and TRBJ1-4, with 10 bases matching TRBD1. CDR3 length equals 16 residues. Trimming took 10 bases from V and 7 from J; bases not matched to a gene: 15. Germline CDR1 is WNHNN and CDR2 is SYGVQD (reference sequence).

The chain recombines TRBV24-1 with TRBJ2-3; 10 positions agree with TRBD1. CDR3 length: 15 amino acids. CDR1 and CDR2 (germline): KGHDR, SFDVKD. The J segment lost 3 bases and the V segment lost 6 bases, leaving 5 bases of the junction unmatched. CDR3 nucleotides: TGTGCCACCAGTTCTGGGGACAGGGGAACAGATACGCAGTATTTT. It yields the protein CATSSGDRGTDTQYF.

The chain joins TRBV6-2 or TRBV6-3 to TRBJ2-5; D possibly corresponds to TRBD2 (5 bases). The CDR3 spans 13 residues. The germline CDR1 and CDR2 sequences are MNHEY and SVGEGT. V was clipped by 4 bases and J by 0 bases, with 6 bases between them. CDR3 loop: CASSSDYQETQYF. For the CDR3, the DNA is TGTGCCAGCAGTTCGGACTACCAAGAGACCCAGTACTTC.

The gene calls are TRBV7-2 and TRBJ2-3, with 15 nucleotides matching TRBD2. V was pared by 4 bases and J by 4 bases, with 3 bases of the junction left unmatched. The germline gives CDR1 SGHTA, CDR2 FQGNSA. The CDR3 has 16 amino acids. The CDR3 sequence is CASSSWTSGRADTQYF. The CDR3 DNA sequence: TGTGCCAGCAGCTCCTGGACTAGCGGGAGGGCAGATACGCAGTATTTT.

The DNA for the CDR3 is TGTGCCAGCAGCCCCCGGACTAGCGGAGAGACCCAGTACTTC. Encoded protein: CASSPRTSGETQYF. V and J are TRBV3-1 (or the pseudogene TRBV3-2) and TRBJ2-5, with 10 bases lining up with TRBD2. CDR3 length: 14 residues. The germline V gene encodes CDR1 LGHDT and CDR2 YNNKEL (reference sequence). V gave up 4 bases and J gave up 4 bases; unmatched junction bases: 3.

The V gene is TRBV21-1, the J gene TRBJ2-5; whether TRBD1, the table's D call, matches the DNA was not checked. TRBV21-1 is recorded as a pseudogene. The CDR3 contains 16 residues. The CDR3: CASSKRLKGHEETQYF. The CDR3 nucleotides are TGTGCCAGCAGCAAACGCCTTAAGGGACATGAAGAGACCCAGTACTTC.

The V gene is TRBV3-1 (or the pseudogene TRBV3-2), the J gene TRBJ1-4, with a tentative D call TRBD1 (5 bases). Per the germline V gene, CDR1 is LGHDT and CDR2 is YNNKEL (reference sequence). The CDR3 spans 15 residues. Trimming removed 4 bases at V and 7 bases at J, with 16 bases between. CDR3 in amino acids: CASSPPRGVGEKLFF. The CDR3 bases are TGTGCCAGCAGCCCCCCTCGGGGGGTGGGTGAAAAACTGTTTTTT.

The chain combines TRBV19 with TRBJ1-4; 8 positions match TRBD1. The germline CDR1 and CDR2 sequences are LNHDA and SQIVND (reference sequence). V was clipped by 6 bases and J by 8 bases; unmatched bases: 14. The CDR3 length is 16 residues. This chain's CDR3 is CASRIYRGTHAEKLFF. Written as DNA, the CDR3 is TGTGCCAGTAGAATCTACAGGGGGACGCACGCGGAAAAACTGTTTTTT.

CDR3 region: CATSPPPGAANTEAFF. The CDR3 DNA sequence: TGTGCCACCAGCCCACCGCCTGGGGCAGCGAACACTGAAGCTTTCTTT. The V gene is TRBV15, the J gene TRBJ1-1; possibly TRBD1 for D (5 bases). Germline CDR1 is LNHNV and CDR2 is YYDKDF (reference sequence). This CDR3 comprises 16 residues. V lost 5 bases, J lost 1 base, and 17 bases lay in between.

This clone was recorded only once. This rearrangement joins TRBV7-3 to TRBJ2-5, with D perhaps TRBD2 (6 bases). Trimming pared 5 bases from V and 2 bases from J, leaving 15 bases between. The V gene's germline CDR1 is SGHTA and CDR2 FQGTGA. The CDR3 loop spans 15 amino acids. The CDR3 sequence: CASSLSGTFQETQYF. The DNA of the CDR3 is TGTGCCAGCAGCCTTAGCGGTACATTTCAAGAGACCCAGTACTTC.

The chain carries TRBV4-1 and TRBJ2-6; 9 nucleotides line up with TRBD1. Germline V gene sequence: CDR1 MGHRA, CDR2 YSYEKL. This CDR3 contains 17 residues. The V segment lost 0 bases and the J segment 1 base; nucleotides outside the gene matches: 1. The CDR3 bases are TGCGCCAGCAGCCAAGATGGGACAGGGTCTGGGGCCAACGTCCTGACTTTC. This translates into CASSQDGTGSGANVLTF.

This clone came up once. The CDR3 sequence is CASSLLAGRYEQYF. In nucleotides, the CDR3 is TGTGCCAGCAGCTTACTAGCGGGAAGGTACGAGCAGTACTTC. The chain recombines TRBV7-2 with TRBJ2-7; 9 nucleotides align to TRBD2. CDR3 length equals 14 residues. In germline, CDR1 is SGHTA, CDR2 FQGNSA. V trimming: 2 bases; J trimming: 4 bases; junction bases outside the gene matches: 3.

This chain joins TRBV24-1 and TRBJ2-2; TRBD2 is a possible D gene (9 bases). CDR1 KGHDR and CDR2 SFDVKD come from the germline V gene. The CDR3 is 21 amino acids. V lost 4 bases to trimming and J lost 1 base, with 27 bases between them. CDR3: CATSDPAGGGLAGMNTGELFF. The DNA for the CDR3 is TGTGCCACCAGTGACCCCGCAGGGGGCGGGCTAGCGGGGATGAACACCGGGGAGCTGTTTTTT.

This chain joins TRBV15 and TRBJ2-7; TRBD2 matches at 8 bases. There are 15 residues in the CDR3. The trim removed 1 base at V and 4 bases at J, leaving 6 bases unmatched. The germline V gene encodes CDR1 LNHNV and CDR2 YYDKDF (reference sequence). CDR3 loop: CATSRGSGRGYEQYF. The DNA of the CDR3 is TGTGCCACCAGCAGAGGAAGCGGGAGAGGGTACGAGCAGTACTTC.

In its sample, this clone was seen once. CDR3 DNA: TGTGCCAGCAGCCAAGTATCCACTTCCAAAGAGACCCAGTACTTC. Protein product: CASSQVSTSKETQYF. The chain joins TRBV3-1 (or the pseudogene TRBV3-2) to TRBJ2-5; D is uncertain. V was pared by 1 base and J by 3 bases, with 12 bases between. The CDR3 covers 15 residues. The germline V gene encodes CDR1 LGHDT and CDR2 YNNKEL (reference sequence).

The chain has TRBV28 and TRBJ2-5; TRBD2 agrees at 8 bases. CDR3 length equals 13 residues. CDR1 is MDHEN and CDR2 is SYDVKM in the germline V gene. Trimming at V came to 4 bases and at J to 3 bases, leaving 1 base not matched to a gene. The CDR3 bases are TGTGCCAGCAGTTCAGCGGGAGAAGAGACCCAGTACTTC. Translating it yields CASSSAGEETQYF.

V gene TRBV30 combines with J gene TRBJ2-2; D may be TRBD1 (5 bases). Germline V lookup: CDR1 GTSNPN, CDR2 SVGIG (reference sequence). This CDR3 spans 13 amino acids. The ends were cut back, 4 bases at V and 6 bases at J, with 12 bases in the middle. For the CDR3, the DNA is TGTGCCTGGACCCAGGGTGGCGCCGGGGAGCTGTTTTTT. This gives the protein CAWTQGGAGELFF.

This clone was detected a few times. The V and J genes are TRBV4-1 and TRBJ2-1; 14 positions agree with TRBD2. CDR1 MGHRA and CDR2 YSYEKL come from the germline V gene. With 4 bases clipped from V and 8 bases from J, the junction kept 19 bases outside the gene matches. The CDR3 has 20 amino acids. The CDR3 is CASSPGRTSGRTLSGDEQFF. DNA of the CDR3: TGCGCCAGCAGCCCCGGTAGGACTAGCGGGAGGACCCTTTCTGGCGATGAGCAGTTCTTC.

The genes are TRBV6-6 and TRBJ2-2; 8 bases align to TRBD2. Trimming at V came to 5 bases and at J to 1 base, leaving 6 bases not matched to a gene. The CDR3 is 16 residues long. Germline V lookup: CDR1 MNHNY, CDR2 SVGAGI (reference sequence). The DNA of the CDR3 is TGTGCCAGCAGTGTACGGGAGGGGGGGAACACCGGGGAGCTGTTTTTT. It codes for CASSVREGGNTGELFF.

V usage is TRBV30 and J usage is TRBJ2-1, with 7 bases fitting TRBD2. CDR1 and CDR2 (germline): GTSNPN, SVGIG (reference sequence). J was trimmed by 0 bases and V by 3 bases; bases with no gene match: 8. The CDR3 spans 16 residues. The CDR3 coding sequence is TGTGCCTGGAGCGAAGTCGGGGACTACTCCTACAATGAGCAGTTCTTC. This encodes CAWSEVGDYSYNEQFF.

Points on this clone: The same CDR3 can be traced to other DNA sequences in this sample. The chain combines TRBV30 with TRBJ2-1; D is possibly TRBD2 (6 bases). This CDR3 is 13 amino acids long. Trimming stripped 3 bases from V and 0 bases from J, with 6 bases between. Germline-derived CDR1 and CDR2 are GTSNPN and SVGIG (reference sequence). CDR3 nucleotide sequence: TGTGCCTGGAGCGGGAGCTCCTACAATGAGCAGTTCTTC. Translating gives CAWSGSSYNEQFF. Filled out from reference TRBV30 and TRBJ2-1, the complete variable domain reads SQTIHQWPATLVQPVGSPLSLECTVEGTSNPNLYWYRQAAGRGLQLLFYSVGIGQISSEVPQNLSASRPQDRQFILSSKKLLLSDSGFYLCAWSGSSYNEQFFGPGTRLTVL.

The chain links TRBV6-5 to TRBJ2-7; TRBD2 matches 8 bases. J gave up 7 bases and V 6 bases, and 14 bases lay outside the gene matches. This CDR3 spans 15 amino acids. Germline V gene sequence: CDR1 MNHEY, CDR2 SVGAGI. CDR3 loop: CASRATAGGGGEQYF. Written as DNA, the CDR3 is TGTGCCAGCAGGGCGACGGCGGGAGGAGGCGGGGAGCAGTACTTC.

The chain combines TRBV3-1 (or the pseudogene TRBV3-2) with TRBJ2-1; a weak D match, TRBD2 (6 bases). Germline CDR1 LGHDT, CDR2 YNNKEL (reference sequence). V lost 1 base and J lost 9, with 10 bases in between. The CDR3 is 13 amino acids. Here the CDR3 DNA reads TGTGCCAGCAGCCAAGTCCGACTAGGTGAGCAGTTCTTC. This sequence encodes CASSQVRLGEQFF.